Listed here are 32 T cell receptor beta chains from one sample, sequenced in a study of monozygotic twins with inflammatory bowel disease. TCRdb reprocessed the 5' RACE reads and keeps a single row for each CDR3 protein, giving no DNA. The table counts 310,000 or so distinct CDR3 sequences; 2% lies in the top ten. The specimen was blood. Receptors originate from a human donor with ulcerative colitis or Crohn's disease, or a healthy co-twin of an affected twin (not recorded which).

The rearrangement links TRBV2 to TRBJ1-5; the TCRdb D gene call, TRBD1, has no DNA to confirm it. The germline V gene has CDR1 SNHLY and CDR2 FYNNEI. The CDR3 totals 16 residues. CDR3 amino acids: CASSDLQGTKDQPQHF.

The chain recombines TRBV5-4 with TRBJ1-1; lacking DNA, the TRBD1 call made by TCRdb goes unchecked. Germline lookup yields CDR1 SGHNT and CDR2 YYREEE (reference sequence). The CDR3 sequence is 14 residues long. This CDR3 reads CASSRGQGDTEAFF.

The V gene is TRBV7-2, the J gene TRBJ1-3. Germline V gene lookup returns CDR1 SGHTA and CDR2 FQGNSA. The CDR3 loop spans 17 amino acids. The CDR3 protein is CASSRNREGISGNTIYF. The variable domain in full, with the rest retrieved from reference TRBV7-2 and TRBJ1-3, is GAGVSQSPSNKVTEKGKDVELRCDPISGHTALYWYRQSLGQGLEFLIYFQGNSAPDKSGLPSDRFSAERTGGSVSTLTIQRTQQEDSAVYLCASSRNREGISGNTIYFGEGSWLTVV.

This sequence joins TRBV7-2 and TRBJ2-3; the TCRdb call, TRBD2, lacks DNA for checking. The CDR3 consists of 14 residues. Germline V gives CDR1 SGHTA, CDR2 FQGNSA. CDR3 in amino acids: CASSTTRSTDTQYF.

The chain's CDR3 is CASSGGGRSHNSPLHF. This rearrangement joins TRBV9 to TRBJ1-6; without DNA, the TCRdb call of TRBD1 cannot be checked. CDR1 SGDLS and CDR2 YYNGEE come from the germline V gene. The CDR3 is made up of 16 amino acids.

This chain joins TRBV20-1 and TRBJ1-1; TCRdb's D call, TRBD1, is unchecked because there is no DNA. The CDR3 is 13 amino acids. Germline lookup yields CDR1 DFQATT and CDR2 SNEGSKA (reference sequence). The CDR3 protein is CSAGTGGNTEAFF.

This sequence joins TRBV3-1 and TRBJ2-3; TCRdb returns TRBD2, unconfirmable since there is no DNA. Germline-derived CDR1 and CDR2 are LGHDT and YNNKEL (reference sequence). CDR3 length: 17 amino acids. The CDR3 here is CASSQGLAGRGTDTQYF.

The chain uses TRBV7-8 and TRBJ2-7. This CDR3 spans 14 amino acids. Germline CDR1 is SGHVS and CDR2 is FQNEAQ. The CDR3 loop reads CASSFTGEPYEQYF.

The CDR3 region is CASSLRRELNEQFF. J is TRBJ2-1 and V is TRBV12-3 or TRBV12-4; the TRBD2 assignment by TCRdb is unverifiable without DNA. The CDR3 sequence is 14 residues long.

The chain joins TRBV5-1 to TRBJ2-2. This CDR3 is built from 14 residues. The germline V gene encodes CDR1 SGHRS and CDR2 YFSETQ. Here the CDR3 reads CASSEGLITGELFF.

The chain links TRBV27 to TRBJ2-1; the D call from TCRdb, TRBD2, cannot be confirmed without DNA. Germline CDR1 is MNHEY and CDR2 is SMNVEV (reference sequence). The CDR3 extends over 15 amino acids. The CDR3 region is CASSSPRDFGDEQFF.

CDR3 sequence: CASSIPRSYEQYF. This chain uses TRBV19 with TRBJ2-7. The CDR3 is 13 residues long. Germline V gene sequence: CDR1 LNHDA, CDR2 SQIVND (reference sequence).

The rearrangement links TRBV7-2 to TRBJ2-3; TCRdb indicates TRBD2, and absent DNA this call remains unverified. The CDR3 spans 13 residues. Germline-derived CDR1 and CDR2 are SGHTA and FQGNSA. Here the CDR3 reads CATSGLLTDTQYF.

This chain links TRBV11-2 with TRBJ2-2. This CDR3 has 15 residues. Germline lookup yields CDR1 SGHAT and CDR2 FQNNGV. The CDR3 spells CVSPEGVANTGELFF.

V and J are TRBV5-1 and TRBJ1-1; TCRdb names TRBD1, which stays unverified in the absence of DNA. The germline gives CDR1 SGHRS, CDR2 YFSETQ. This CDR3 spans 16 amino acids. CDR3 protein: CASSRGTGQMNTEAFF. The full variable domain, its missing parts supplied by reference TRBV5-1 and TRBJ1-1, is KAGVTQTPRYLIKTRGQQVTLSCSPISGHRSVSWYQQTPGQGLQFLFEYFSETQRNKGNFPGRFSGRQFSNSRSEMNVSTLELGDSALYLCASSRGTGQMNTEAFFGQGTRLTVV.

The chain links TRBV16 to TRBJ2-1. The V gene's germline CDR1 is KGHSY and CDR2 FQNENV. This CDR3 is built from 15 residues. The CDR3: CASSQSAKSYNEQFF.

The chain joins TRBV29-1 to TRBJ2-3. This CDR3 has 14 amino acids. The germline V gene encodes CDR1 SQVTM and CDR2 ANQGSEA. CDR3 in amino acids: CSVEVASVDDTQYF.

The J gene is TRBJ1-1, the V gene TRBV5-6; TCRdb's assignment of TRBD1 cannot be checked, as there is no DNA. This CDR3 has 15 amino acids. The germline CDR1 and CDR2 sequences are SGHDT and YYEEEE. The CDR3 is CASSLGAGRNTEAFF.

The V and J genes are TRBV6-4 and TRBJ1-4; there is no DNA to check the TCRdb D call of TRBD1. The CDR3 is made up of 14 amino acids. Germline values: CDR1 MRHNA, CDR2 SNTAGT. The CDR3 is CASSESGGTEKLFF.

CDR3 in amino acids: CASSPHTGNYNEQFF. The V and J genes are TRBV12-3 or TRBV12-4 and TRBJ2-1; there is no DNA to check the TCRdb D call of TRBD1. The CDR3 has 15 amino acids.

The CDR3 is CASSQSAVGGNEKLFF. The V gene is TRBV4-3, the J gene TRBJ1-4; TCRdb indicates TRBD1, and absent DNA this call remains unverified. This CDR3 region has 16 residues. Looked up from germline, CDR1 is LGHNA and CDR2 is YSLEER.

The rearrangement uses TRBV11-2 and TRBJ2-3. The germline V gene has CDR1 SGHAT and CDR2 FQNNGV. This CDR3 has 14 residues. The CDR3 here is CASSLVVWADTQYF.

The V call is TRBV28, the J call TRBJ1-5; the TCRdb call, TRBD1, lacks DNA for checking. The CDR3 extends over 15 amino acids. In germline, CDR1 is MDHEN, CDR2 SYDVKM. Here the CDR3 reads CASSEDRANNQPQHF. The variable domain in full, with the rest retrieved from reference TRBV28 and TRBJ1-5, is DVKVTQSSRYLVKRTGEKVFLECVQDMDHENMFWYRQDPGLGLRLIYFSYDVKMKEKGDIPEGYSVSREKKERFSLILESASTNQTSMYLCASSEDRANNQPQHFGDGTRLSIL.

The chain recombines TRBV19 with TRBJ2-2; TCRdb's assignment of TRBD1 cannot be checked, as there is no DNA. This CDR3 region has 15 residues. The germline V gene has CDR1 LNHDA and CDR2 SQIVND (reference sequence). CDR3 sequence: CASSRRGGDTGELFF.

The chain uses TRBV20-1 and TRBJ2-5; absent DNA, TCRdb's TRBD1 call cannot be checked. The germline CDR1 and CDR2 sequences are DFQATT and SNEGSKA (reference sequence). The CDR3 is 14 residues long. The CDR3 region is CSATPPGREETQYF.

The chain combines TRBV7-9 with TRBJ2-5; as DNA is missing, the TRBD2 call by TCRdb cannot be tested. The V gene's germline CDR1 is SEHNR and CDR2 FQNEAQ (reference sequence). The CDR3 length is 13 residues. CDR3 residues: CASIRSSRETQYF. The full variable domain, in which reference TRBV7-9 and TRBJ2-5 provide the parts outside the CDR3, is DTGVSQNPRHKITKRGQNVTFRCDPISEHNRLYWYRQTLGQGPEFLTYFQNEAQLEKSRLLSDRFSAERPKGSFSTLEIQRTEQGDSAMYLCASIRSSRETQYFGPGTRLLVL.

V and J are TRBV12-3 or TRBV12-4 and TRBJ2-7; TCRdb's D gene call, TRBD1, goes unchecked for lack of DNA. The CDR3 runs 14 residues. This chain's CDR3 is CASNLNTGGYEQYF.

The V call is TRBV14, the J call TRBJ2-7; lacking DNA, the TRBD1 call made by TCRdb goes unchecked. This CDR3 contains 15 residues. CDR1 SGHDN and CDR2 FVKESK come from the germline V gene. The CDR3 loop is CASSQGQGPAYEQYF.

The rearrangement uses TRBV29-1 and TRBJ2-3; TCRdb picks TRBD2, but there is no DNA to check that call. The CDR3 sequence is 18 residues long. The V gene's germline CDR1 is SQVTM and CDR2 ANQGSEA. Here the CDR3 reads CSVAGTGSPGLAGDTQYF.

This chain connects TRBV20-1 to TRBJ2-3; the TRBD1 assignment by TCRdb is unverifiable without DNA. CDR1 and CDR2 (germline): DFQATT, SNEGSKA (reference sequence). CDR3 size: 14 residues. CDR3 in amino acids: CSATRQGIPDTQYF.

The chain links TRBV30 to TRBJ1-4; TCRdb's D gene call, TRBD1, goes unchecked for lack of DNA. The length of the CDR3 is 16 residues. Germline CDR1 GTSNPN, CDR2 SVGIG (reference sequence). The CDR3 region is CAWSDPPRGRNEKLFF.

This rearrangement joins TRBV4-1 to TRBJ2-2; TCRdb reports TRBD1, a call that lacks DNA to check it against. Per the germline V gene, CDR1 is MGHRA and CDR2 is YSYEKL. The CDR3 runs to 15 residues. The chain's CDR3 is CASSQMDRETGELFF.